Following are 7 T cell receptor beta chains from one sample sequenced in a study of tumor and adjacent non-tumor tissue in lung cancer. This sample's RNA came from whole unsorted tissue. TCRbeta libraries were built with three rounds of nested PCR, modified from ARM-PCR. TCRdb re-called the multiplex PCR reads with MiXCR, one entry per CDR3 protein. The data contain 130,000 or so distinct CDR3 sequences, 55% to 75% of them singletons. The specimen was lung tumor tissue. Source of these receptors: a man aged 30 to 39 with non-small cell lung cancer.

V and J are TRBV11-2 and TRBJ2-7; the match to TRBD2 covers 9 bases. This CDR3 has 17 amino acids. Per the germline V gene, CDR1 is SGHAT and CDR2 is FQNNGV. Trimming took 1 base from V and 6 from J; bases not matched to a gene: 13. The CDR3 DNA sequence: TGTGCCAGCAGCTTAGGTCTAGGGGCAGCGGGAGGCAGCGAGCAGTACTTC. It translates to CASSLGLGAAGGSEQYF.

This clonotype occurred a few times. The CDR3 region is CASSSQGSYEQYF. CDR3 nucleotides: TGTGCCAGCAGCTCCCAGGGCTCCTACGAGCAGTACTTC. The chain uses TRBV7-6 and TRBJ2-7; tentatively, D is TRBD1 (5 bases). The CDR3 consists of 13 residues. The V end lost 4 bases, the J end lost 0 bases, and 7 bases lay between the germline ends. CDR1 SGHVS and CDR2 FNYEAQ come from the germline V gene.

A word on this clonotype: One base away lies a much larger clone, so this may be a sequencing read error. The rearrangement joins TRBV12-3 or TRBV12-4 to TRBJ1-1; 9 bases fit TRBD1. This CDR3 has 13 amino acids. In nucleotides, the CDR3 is TGTGCCAGCAGCCGACAGGGGGACACTGAAGCTCTCTTT. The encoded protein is CASSRQGDTEALF.

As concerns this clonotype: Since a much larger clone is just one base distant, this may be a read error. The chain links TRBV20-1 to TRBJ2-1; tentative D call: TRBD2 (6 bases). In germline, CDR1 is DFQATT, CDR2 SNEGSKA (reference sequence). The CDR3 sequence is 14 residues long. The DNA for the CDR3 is TGCAGAGCTAGGGACCTGGGGGGCTACAATGAGCAGTTCTTC. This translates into CRARDLGGYNEQFF.

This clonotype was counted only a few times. CDR3 in amino acids: CASSLNRAVTEAFF. Written as DNA, the CDR3 is TGCGCCAGCAGCTTGAACAGGGCGGTCACTGAAGCTTTCTTT. The V gene is TRBV5-1, the J gene TRBJ1-1; a possible D gene is TRBD1 (6 bases). The ends were cut back, 1 base at V and 4 bases at J, with 11 bases in the middle. The CDR3 sequence is 14 residues long. CDR1 is SGHRS and CDR2 is YFSETQ in the germline V gene.

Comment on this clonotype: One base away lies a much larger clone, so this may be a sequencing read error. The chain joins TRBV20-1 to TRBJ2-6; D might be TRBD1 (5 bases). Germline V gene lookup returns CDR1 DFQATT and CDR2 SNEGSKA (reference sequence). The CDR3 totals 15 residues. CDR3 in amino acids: CSARAMGSGANVLAF. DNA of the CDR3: TGCAGTGCTAGAGCAATGGGCTCTGGGGCCAACGTCCTGGCTTTC.

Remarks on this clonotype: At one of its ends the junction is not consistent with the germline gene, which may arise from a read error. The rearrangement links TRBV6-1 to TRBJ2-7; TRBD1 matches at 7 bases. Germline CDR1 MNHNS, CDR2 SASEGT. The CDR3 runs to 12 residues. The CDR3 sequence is CAISEGQYEQYF. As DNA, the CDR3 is TGTGCCATCAGTGAGGGACAGTACGAGCAGTACTTC.